This T cell receptor (beta chain) came from a study of response to subunit inactivated influenza vaccine (dated by TCRdb to 2017 to 2018). General notes on the study: To follow how T cells responded to a trivalent subunit inactivated influenza vaccine, the researchers relied on deep quantitative profiling of the T cell receptor repertoire.

About this clonotype: Its antigen has not been determined. Per-base qualities were not stored, and no clone one base away is much larger.

CDR1 MNHEY and CDR2 SMNVEV are derived from the germline V gene (reference sequence). Relative to germline, V is missing 6 bases and J is missing 3 bases, with 6 bases of the junction outside any gene match. The CDR3 has 16 amino acids, counting the end cysteine and phenylalanine. CDR3 DNA is the only sequence kept; it has 48 bases, read in frame from the first base. General findings and caveats noted by the study authors: It was suggested by the authors that each seasonal influenza vaccination may recruit only a limited number of new T cells.

Library construction relied on RT-PCR. Sequenced on an Illumina HiSeq 2500. Starting from the raw public reads, TCRdb applied fastp trimming at Q25, assembled clones with MiXCR and retained in-frame beta chains. For every CDR3 protein sequence, its rows merge into one entry that carries the most common genes and DNA. The sample table holds hundreds of thousands of distinct CDR3 sequences, of which about 15% were seen once. Around 3% of the sample belongs to the ten largest clones. This TCR was recovered from a man aged 50 to 69 who received an inactivated influenza vaccine. Donor details come from another sample of the same person, matched by shared clones. The sample here was CD4+ T cells sorted from PBMCs, taken about 23 months after vaccination. The chain couples TRBV27 to TRBJ1-4, and 11 junction bases match TRBD1. CDR3 protein: CASRGTGGRANEKLFF. At the DNA level, the sequence is TGTGCCAGCAGAGGGACAGGGGGAAGAGCTAATGAAAAACTGTTTTTT.